Below are 18 T cell receptor beta chains sequenced from a single sample in a study of blood T cells in healthy people across ages. Using a J-beta primer mix together with a sample-barcoded 5' primer, a second PCR was run for roughly 6 to 12 cycles. TCRdb analysed the 5' RACE reads with MiXCR anew, one entry per CDR3 protein. The sample has about 1,400,000 distinct CDR3 sequences; roughly 60% are singletons. Material for sequencing was blood. Receptor source: a man in his late teens or twenties in good health.

The sample holds one count of this clonotype. The chain uses TRBV12-3 or TRBV12-4 and TRBJ1-2, with no clear D. The CDR3 consists of 14 residues. The germline V and J ends were trimmed by 2 bases and 2 bases, with 9 bases remaining between them. CDR3 nucleotides: TGTGCCAGCAGTTTACGGCGGAAAAACTATGGCTACACCTTC. Translation: CASSLRRKNYGYTF.

This CDR3 reads CATQEGVNEQFF. Here the CDR3 DNA reads TGTGCCACCCAAGAGGGAGTAAATGAGCAGTTCTTC. The rearrangement links TRBV28 to TRBJ2-1; D perhaps matches TRBD2 (5 bases). Germline loops: CDR1 MDHEN, CDR2 SYDVKM. The CDR3 is made up of 12 amino acids. V dropped 10 bases and J dropped 7 bases, with 14 bases sitting between them.

The chain uses TRBV7-9 and TRBJ2-1, with a weak D call TRBD2 (5 bases). Germline CDR1 is SEHNR and CDR2 is FQNEAQ (reference sequence). There are 16 residues in the CDR3. V gave up 7 bases and J gave up 0 bases, with 16 bases separating them. This CDR3 is CASTSAGGSSYNEQFF. The CDR3 coding sequence is TGTGCCAGCACATCCGCGGGTGGGAGCTCCTACAATGAGCAGTTCTTC.

The chain employs TRBV5-1 and TRBJ2-3, with D perhaps assigned TRBD1 or TRBD2 (6 bases each). Germline loops: CDR1 SGHRS, CDR2 YFSETQ. With 4 bases removed from V and 5 bases from J, the gap between germline ends came to 17 bases. The CDR3 length is 15 residues. CDR3 nucleotide sequence: TGCGCCAGCAGCCGGAGGGACACTACGAGAGATACGCAGTATTTT. Protein product: CASSRRDTTRDTQYF.

The CDR3 coding sequence is TGTGCCAGCAGTTCCCGGACAGGGAGGGACCAAGAGACCCAGTACTTC. It encodes CASSSRTGRDQETQYF. The genes are TRBV27 and TRBJ2-5, with D possibly being TRBD1 (8 bases). Looked up from germline, CDR1 is MNHEY and CDR2 is SMNVEV (reference sequence). Trimming removed 4 bases from V and 0 bases from J, with 15 bases in between. CDR3 length: 16 amino acids.

As for this clonotype: One base away lies a much larger clone, so this may be a sequencing read error. The genes are TRBV15 and TRBJ2-6; D gene uncertain. Deletions cut 5 bases from V and 1 base from J, with 12 bases between. The V gene's germline CDR1 is LNHNV and CDR2 YYDKDF (reference sequence). The CDR3 loop spans 16 amino acids. This chain's CDR3 is CATSGDKESGANVLTF. CDR3 bases: TGTGCCACCAGCGGGGATAAGGAGTCTGGGGCCAACGTCCTGACTTTC.

The chain couples TRBV10-3 to TRBJ1-6, with D possibly TRBD1 on 5 matching bases. CDR3 length: 13 residues. Germline lookup yields CDR1 ENHRY and CDR2 SYGVKD. Trimming cost V 7 bases and J 10 bases, with 14 bases left between them. Here the CDR3 reads CAIKFREASPLHF. The CDR3 nucleotides read TGTGCCATCAAATTCAGGGAAGCCTCACCCCTCCACTTT.

The chain is built from TRBV20-1 and TRBJ2-5; 7 nucleotides match TRBD1. Near its end, the DNA agrees better with TRBJ2-7, so the J call may be wrong. This CDR3 comprises 13 residues. In germline, CDR1 is DFQATT, CDR2 SNEGSKA (reference sequence). The CDR3 sequence: CSAEYFDRAEQYF. The CDR3 DNA reads as TGCAGTGCGGAATACTTTGACAGGGCCGAGCAGTACTTC.

This rearrangement joins TRBV27 to TRBJ2-2; D ambiguous. The CDR3 contains 15 residues. The germline gives CDR1 MNHEY, CDR2 SMNVEV (reference sequence). The V end was cut by 4 bases, the J end by 2 bases, with 11 bases between. CDR3: CASSSLGFNTGELFF. As DNA, the CDR3 is TGTGCCAGCAGTTCCTTAGGTTTCAACACCGGGGAGCTGTTTTTT.

This rearrangement joins TRBV5-5 to TRBJ2-3, with a tentative D call TRBD1 (7 bases). The CDR3 loop spans 15 amino acids. CDR1 and CDR2 from the germline V gene are SGHKS and YYEKEE (reference sequence). Deletions cut 1 base from V and 6 bases from J, with 15 bases between. The CDR3 DNA follows: TGTGCCAGCAGCTTGTCCAGGGGGACTTCGGATACGCAGTATTTT. This sequence encodes CASSLSRGTSDTQYF.

The chain is built from TRBV6-1 and TRBJ2-7; TRBD1 matches 9 bases. The DNA end is a closer match to TRBJ2-4, so the J assignment may be wrong. There are 19 residues in the CDR3. Germline CDR1 reads MNHNS; CDR2 reads SASEGT. DNA for the CDR3: TGTGCCAGCAGTAAGGCCGGGACAGGGTATCCAGCCGTACGCGACATTCAGTACTTC. It translates to CASSKAGTGYPAVRDIQYF.

The V call is TRBV20-1, the J call TRBJ1-1; D is unclear. Looked up from germline, CDR1 is DFQATT and CDR2 is SNEGSKA (reference sequence). V was shortened by 5 bases and J by 0 bases, with 13 bases between the two germline ends. The CDR3 runs 14 residues. This CDR3 reads CSALDPSVNTEAFF. In DNA, the CDR3 is TGCAGTGCTCTAGATCCCTCGGTGAACACTGAAGCTTTCTTT.

This chain links TRBV20-1 with TRBJ2-1; D remains ambiguous. Germline V gene data show CDR1 as DFQATT and CDR2 as SNEGSKA (reference sequence). This CDR3 comprises 14 residues. V dropped 5 bases and J dropped 4 bases, with 15 bases sitting between them. CDR3 nucleotides: TGCAGTGCTCCTCGTCGCGTCCTATACAATGAGCAGTTCTTC. Its protein is CSAPRRVLYNEQFF.

This chain connects TRBV20-1 to TRBJ1-5; possible D gene TRBD1, 5 bases. This CDR3 has 13 residues. The germline V gene encodes CDR1 DFQATT and CDR2 SNEGSKA (reference sequence). Between the trimmed V and J ends, which lost 4 bases and 4 bases, there was a span of 11 bases. This CDR3 reads CSAKLGGNQPQHF. The CDR3 coding sequence is TGCAGTGCTAAGCTGGGGGGTAATCAGCCCCAGCATTTT.

The chain combines TRBV4-1 with TRBJ2-7; D not resolved. The CDR3 covers 17 residues. The germline V gene encodes CDR1 MGHRA and CDR2 YSYEKL. The V gene lost 2 bases and the J gene lost 2 bases, with 19 bases spanning the gap. The CDR3 nucleotides are TGCGCCAGCAGCCAATTGGTCTCTTCCTGGAATCCCTACGAGCAGTACTTC. Translating gives CASSQLVSSWNPYEQYF.

The rearrangement joins TRBV4-2 to TRBJ1-6; no clear D. Trimming left V 8 bases short and J 13 bases short, with 15 bases between. This CDR3 is built from 12 residues. Looked up from germline, CDR1 is LGHNA and CDR2 is YNFKEQ. CDR3 amino acids: CASQEAAAPLHF. In nucleotides, the CDR3 is TGTGCCAGCCAAGAGGCCGCTGCTCCCCTCCACTTT.

The rearrangement uses TRBV20-1 and TRBJ2-2; 8 bases map to TRBD2. The length of the CDR3 is 16 residues. Losses at the gene ends were 5 bases for V and 0 bases for J; bases not matched to a gene: 8. Germline V gene sequence: CDR1 DFQATT, CDR2 SNEGSKA (reference sequence). The CDR3: CSARGFSGANTGELFF. The CDR3 nucleotides are TGCAGTGCTCGGGGATTTAGCGGGGCGAACACCGGGGAGCTGTTTTTT.

The rearrangement joins TRBV10-3 to TRBJ2-7; TRBD2 matches 14 bases. Near its end, the DNA agrees better with TRBJ2-5, so the J call may be wrong. The CDR3 spans 20 residues. CDR1 ENHRY and CDR2 SYGVKD come from the germline V gene. The CDR3 here is CAISESRPPTSGRARETQYF. The CDR3 DNA reads as TGTGCCATCAGTGAGTCCCGACCGCCGACTAGCGGGAGGGCCAGGGAGACCCAGTACTTC.